This section outlines one TCR beta chain sequence together with its context. Its antigen is not identified. Produced via immunoSEQ multiplex PCR; TCRdb's table is partial and in-frame only. The table has over 150,000 clones, roughly 90% seen once; the top ten hold around 5%. This specimen belongs to a study of cytomegalovirus exposure and HLA in healthy donors. Overall study findings and caveats: The study recorded 164 TCR beta chains that were cytomegalovirus-associated. Generally TCR sequences proved uncommon, though certain public TCRs appeared in numerous donors.

Germline V gene data show CDR1 as SGHRS and CDR2 as YFSETQ. After removal of 3 bases from V and 0 bases from J, the junction contained 4 bases not matched to a gene. This CDR3 comprises 17 residues. This rearrangement joins TRBV5-1 to TRBJ2-2; 11 nucleotides agree with TRBD2. Sequencing was done on a sample of PBMCs. The receptor was derived from a woman under 40 in good health and CMV-seronegative. CDR3 loop: CASSSLAGGPNTGELFF. The CDR3 DNA follows: TGCGCCAGCAGCTCTCTAGCGGGGGGCCCGAACACCGGGGAGCTGTTTTTT.